Below are 2 T cell receptor beta chains sequenced from a single sample in a study of cytomegalovirus exposure and HLA in healthy donors. Researchers ran the PCR with 60 Vbeta and 13 Jbeta primers. Clones were sequenced by immunoSEQ multiplex PCR, and TCRdb holds only the in-frame ones, with some missing. The table for this sample gives tens of thousands of clones. What was sequenced was PBMCs. The receptors derive from a female donor in good health and CMV-seropositive.

The chain links TRBV7-9 to TRBJ1-4; D is perhaps TRBD1 (6 bases). The CDR3 covers 18 residues. Trimming left V 6 bases short and J 0 bases short, with 20 bases between. Germline CDR1 is SEHNR and CDR2 is FQNEAQ (reference sequence). The CDR3 sequence is CASSRIQGVLSTNEKLFF. In DNA, the CDR3 is TGTGCCAGCAGTCGAATACAGGGAGTTCTTTCAACTAATGAAAAACTGTTTTTT.

The chain uses TRBV4-3 and TRBJ2-5; 7 positions agree with TRBD2. V shed 0 bases and J 5 bases; nucleotides not matched to a gene: 15. CDR3 length equals 18 residues. The germline gives CDR1 LGHNA, CDR2 YSLEER. CDR3 in amino acids: CASSQDFLGRGEGETQYF. In DNA, the CDR3 is TGCGCCAGCAGCCAAGATTTTCTAGGCCGGGGGGAGGGGGAGACCCAGTACTTC.